Listed below are T cell receptor beta chains from one sample, sequenced in a study of CD8+ T cells in alopecia areata. Some clones are missing from TCRdb's copy, which holds only in-frame ones; the method was immunoSEQ multiplex PCR. In the table there are 150,000 to 200,000 clones, around three fifths of which are singletons. Sequencing was performed on CD4+ T cells sorted from blood, taken at week 24, from a patient treated with tofacitinib. These receptors came from a human donor with alopecia areata. Each CDR3 is given with its conserved first and last residue. The D gene is left open where the match is weak. A row's size may be missing; if present it is once, few, many or a size class.

cdr3_nt cdr3_aa j_call clone_size v_call d_call
TGCAGTGCTCGACCGTCGGATACGCAGTATTTT CSARPSDTQYF TRBJ2-3 NA TRBV20-1 NA
TGCAGCGTGTGGGAACAAGGTGTTGGGGAGCAGTTCTTC CSVWEQGVGEQFF TRBJ2-1 NA TRBV29-1 NA
TGCGCCAGCAGCTTGGGGGCAACAAGGAACACCGGGGAGCTGTTTTTT CASSLGATRNTGELFF TRBJ2-2 few TRBV5-1 NA
TGTGCCTGGGACAGGGTTAATTCACCCCTCCACTTT CAWDRVNSPLHF TRBJ1-6 NA TRBV30 TRBD1
TGTGCCACAGGGACACCAGATCAGCCCCAGCATTTT CATGTPDQPQHF TRBJ1-5 NA TRBV10-3 NA
TGCAGCGTTGAAGATTGGACAAGCTATGGCTACACCTTC CSVEDWTSYGYTF TRBJ1-2 once TRBV29-1 NA
TGTGCCTGGAGAGCATCAGGGGATAGGCAGTACTTC CAWRASGDRQYF TRBJ2-7 NA TRBV30 NA
TGCAGCGTTGTTAGCGGGGGGGACTACGAGCAGTACTTC CSVVSGGDYEQYF TRBJ2-7 NA TRBV29-1 TRBD2
TGTGCCAGCAGTGTGTACTATGAAGCTTTCTTT CASSVYYEAFF TRBJ1-1 NA TRBV2 NA
TGTGCCAGCAGTCCAGGGAGGGGGCGAGGGAACACTGAAGCTTTCTTT CASSPGRGRGNTEAFF TRBJ1-1 NA TRBV11-3 TRBD1
TGTGCTAGTGGTTTGGTCGGGGGCAGCGCCGGGGAGCTGTTTTTT CASGLVGGSAGELFF TRBJ2-2 NA TRBV12-5 NA
TGTGCCTGGAATAGAAACCGACAGGGTCGGAACACTGAAGCTTTCTTT CAWNRNRQGRNTEAFF TRBJ1-1 NA TRBV30 TRBD1
TGTGCCAGCAGCTTCCGCAGGGATCCGCAGTATTTT CASSFRRDPQYF TRBJ2-3 few TRBV5-6 NA
TGTGCCAGCAGCCAGGAGATCCTCAATCAGCCCCAGCATTTT CASSQEILNQPQHF TRBJ1-5 NA TRBV4-2 NA
TGCAGCGTAGCCGGGACAGTTGACTACGAGCAGTACTTC CSVAGTVDYEQYF TRBJ2-7 once TRBV29-1 TRBD1
TGCAGCGTCGAGGGGCAGGGCCAAGAGACCCAGTACTTC CSVEGQGQETQYF TRBJ2-5 NA TRBV29-1 NA
TGTGCCAGCAGTGAATGGAGTGAAGCTTTCTTT CASSEWSEAFF TRBJ1-1 NA TRBV2 NA
TGCAGCGTTACCTTTGACAGGGCCTCCTACGAGCAGTACTTC CSVTFDRASYEQYF TRBJ2-7 NA TRBV29-1 TRBD1
TGCAGCGTCCGGGACAGTTTCTCCTACGAGCAGTACTTC CSVRDSFSYEQYF TRBJ2-7 few TRBV29-1 TRBD1
TGCAGCGTTAGAACAGACTACGAGCAGTACTTC CSVRTDYEQYF TRBJ2-7 NA TRBV29-1 NA
TGTGCCTGGAGTGTACCGGTGGCAGGCGGCGAGCAGTACTTC CAWSVPVAGGEQYF TRBJ2-7 NA TRBV30 NA
TGTGCCATCAAGCGGGGGGGCCTCTCAGATACGCAGTATTTT CAIKRGGLSDTQYF TRBJ2-3 few TRBV10-3 TRBD2
TGTGCCAGCAGCCCTAGCGGGGGGGGCGATGAGCAGTTCTTC CASSPSGGGDEQFF TRBJ2-1 NA TRBV4-2 TRBD2
TGCAGCGTTGAAGCCTCTGACCCCACGGTCCCTGGGGCCAACGTCCTGACTTTC CSVEASDPTVPGANVLTF TRBJ2-6 NA TRBV29-1 NA
TGCGCCAGCAGCCAGGGGAGGGCAAGCTCCTACAATGAGCAGTTCTTC CASSQGRASSYNEQFF TRBJ2-1 NA TRBV4-1 TRBD2
TGTGCCAGCAGCTTAGTACAGACAAGCTCCTACGAGCAGTACTTC CASSLVQTSSYEQYF TRBJ2-7 NA TRBV11-2 NA
TGCGCCAGCAGCTTGGTTCGACAGGACACTGAAGCTTTCTTT CASSLVRQDTEAFF TRBJ1-1 NA TRBV5-1 NA
TGTGCCAGCAGCGCCCTGGTGTTAGCAGGGGGCGAGACCCAGTACTTC CASSALVLAGGETQYF TRBJ2-5 few TRBV2 TRBD1
TGCAGCGTTCGGGGGGACAGGGCCTACGAGCAGTACTTC CSVRGDRAYEQYF TRBJ2-7 NA TRBV29-1 TRBD1
TGTGCCAGCAGTGAAGGAACAGGGAGAGTCGGCTACACCTTC CASSEGTGRVGYTF TRBJ1-2 NA TRBV6-1 NA
TGTGCCAGCAGTGGGACTAGCGGGGAGACCCAGTACTTC CASSGTSGETQYF TRBJ2-5 NA TRBV6-5 TRBD2
TGTGCCAGCAGTCCCTGGACAGGCTCACCCCTCCACTTT CASSPWTGSPLHF TRBJ1-6 NA TRBV27 TRBD1
TGTGCCAGCAGTGGGACAGGGATGAACACTGAAGCTTTCTTT CASSGTGMNTEAFF TRBJ1-1 few TRBV6-1 TRBD1
TGCAGCGTTTCTGGGACAGGGGTGTTCGATGAGCAGTTCTTC CSVSGTGVFDEQFF TRBJ2-1 NA TRBV29-1 TRBD1
TGCGCCAGCAGCCACGAACCGGGACAGGGTGACTATGGCTACACCTTC CASSHEPGQGDYGYTF TRBJ1-2 once TRBV4-1 TRBD1
TGCAGCGCCCAGGGAGCGGGGGGTTATGGAGATACGCAGTATTTT CSAQGAGGYGDTQYF TRBJ2-3 NA TRBV29-1 TRBD2
TGTGCCAGCAGCCGCGGACGGGGTGGCTACACCTTC CASSRGRGGYTF TRBJ1-2 NA TRBV11-3 NA
TGTGCCAGCAGCGGACTAGCTGGTAGGACAGATACGCAGTATTTT CASSGLAGRTDTQYF TRBJ2-3 NA TRBV2 TRBD2
TGTGCCAGCAGCCTCTATCAGGACGGCAATAGGGCGGGCTACACCTTC CASSLYQDGNRAGYTF TRBJ1-2 NA TRBV9 NA
TGTGCCTGGGATTACTCTGGGGCCAACGTCCTGACTTTC CAWDYSGANVLTF TRBJ2-6 NA TRBV30 NA
TGTGCCATCGGCGGCGGCACAGATACGCAGTATTTT CAIGGGTDTQYF TRBJ2-3 few TRBV6-5 NA
TGCAGCGTGCAGGGGGCTCAAGAAAAACTGTTTTTT CSVQGAQEKLFF TRBJ1-4 NA TRBV29-1 TRBD1
TGTGCCAGCAGTCCTGTGACAGGCTCTACTGGAAACACCATATATTTT CASSPVTGSTGNTIYF TRBJ1-3 NA TRBV27 NA
TGTGCCAGCAGTGTTACTAATGAAAAACTGTTTTTT CASSVTNEKLFF TRBJ1-4 few TRBV2 NA
TGTGCCAGCAGCCCGGACAGGCCGGGGACCGGGGAGCTGTTTTTT CASSPDRPGTGELFF TRBJ2-2 NA TRBV7-3 TRBD1
TGCGCCAGCAGCCCTAAAGGACTCAACAATGAGCAGTTCTTC CASSPKGLNNEQFF TRBJ2-1 NA TRBV4-1 NA
TGTGCCAGCAGCCTACATCAGAACACTGAAGCTTTCTTT CASSLHQNTEAFF TRBJ1-1 NA TRBV6-6 NA
TGTGCCAGCAGTGAAATCCCCGGAGCCCAAGAGACCCAGTACTTC CASSEIPGAQETQYF TRBJ2-5 NA TRBV6-1 NA
TGTGCCTGGAGTGACCTGGGGGTAGCGCTCTACGAGCAGTACTTC CAWSDLGVALYEQYF TRBJ2-7 few TRBV30 NA
TGTGCCAGCAGCCGCCAGTGGGTCGCCAGCGGGGCGGAGGCAGGAGAGACCCAGTACTTC CASSRQWVASGAEAGETQYF TRBJ2-5 few TRBV4-2 TRBD2
TGTGCCAGCAGTTTGTCCGGGAGGGTGAAAAACTATGGCTACACCTTC CASSLSGRVKNYGYTF TRBJ1-2 NA TRBV27 NA
TGTGCCTGGAGTGTCGGGCAGACGAACACTGAAGCTTTCTTT CAWSVGQTNTEAFF TRBJ1-1 NA TRBV30 NA